Listed below are T cell receptor beta chains from one sample, sequenced in a study of a mutant IDH1 vaccine in newly diagnosed glioma. These receptors have no known antigen. Profiled with immunoSEQ multiplex PCR; TCRdb holds only in-frame clones, not every one. The repertoire consists of roughly 25,000 clones, with 79% occurring once and the leading ten covering 8% to 10%. Specimen: PBMCs, collected from a glioma patient whose treatment included an IDH1 peptide vaccine. These receptors all come from a man between 35 and 55 years old with glioma. Both conserved end residues are part of each CDR3. A D gene is named only where the DNA matches it firmly. Clone size, where shown, is once, few, many, or a class for clones that have expanded.

.	TRBV4-3	TRBJ2-3	.	CASSQAPHGGVPTDTQYF	TGCGCCAGCAGCCAGGCCCCCCATGGAGGAGTCCCCACAGATACGCAGTATTTT
few	TRBV19	TRBJ1-5	.	CATRGGPGDQPQHF	TGTGCCACCCGAGGGGGGCCAGGGGATCAGCCCCAGCATTTT
.	TRBV27	TRBJ1-3	.	CASSPRLLSGNTIYF	TGTGCCAGCAGTCCTCGACTCCTCTCTGGAAACACCATATATTTT
.	TRBV2	TRBJ1-2	.	CASMDTFRSNYGYTF	TGTGCCAGCATGGATACATTTAGGTCTAACTATGGCTACACCTTC
.	TRBV7-9	TRBJ2-3	.	CASSLKTDTQYF	TGTGCCAGCAGCTTAAAAACAGATACGCAGTATTTT
.	TRBV27	TRBJ1-2	.	CASSLSGAYGYTF	TGTGCCAGCAGTTTATCCGGCGCCTATGGCTACACCTTC
.	TRBV2	TRBJ2-7	.	CASSGGSSENYEQYF	TGTGCCAGCAGTGGTGGGTCTAGCGAAAACTACGAGCAGTACTTC
.	TRBV7-9	TRBJ1-2	.	CASSAATGPAAYGYTF	TGTGCCAGCAGCGCAGCAACAGGGCCTGCAGCCTATGGCTACACCTTC
.	TRBV6-4	TRBJ2-2	.	CASSTGMTGELFF	TGTGCCAGCTCGACGGGAATGACCGGGGAGCTGTTTTTT
.	TRBV6-5	TRBJ2-3	.	CASRRQETDTQYF	TGTGCCAGCAGGAGACAGGAGACAGATACGCAGTATTTT
.	TRBV6-5	TRBJ2-2	TRBD1	CASSYSGQGATGELFF	TGTGCCAGCAGTTACTCGGGGCAGGGGGCCACCGGGGAGCTGTTTTTT
.	TRBV5-1	TRBJ2-3	TRBD1	CASSYGQGRGTSTDTQYF	TGCGCCAGCAGCTACGGACAGGGGAGGGGGACTAGCACAGATACGCAGTATTTT
.	TRBV29-1	TRBJ2-3	.	CSVVREGDTQYF	TGCAGCGTTGTCCGTGAGGGAGATACGCAGTATTTT
.	TRBV6-1	TRBJ2-3	TRBD2	CASSEALRSGSDTQYF	TGTGCCAGCAGTGAAGCGCTTCGAAGCGGGAGTGATACGCAGTATTTT
.	TRBV6-1	TRBJ2-5	TRBD2	CASRGLAGGPETQYF	TGTGCCAGCAGGGGACTAGCGGGAGGGCCGGAGACCCAGTACTTC
few	TRBV20-1	TRBJ1-1	.	CSARENTEAFF	TGCAGTGCTAGGGAGAACACTGAAGCTTTCTTT
.	TRBV19	TRBJ2-3	TRBD2	CASSRYSGRGDTQYF	TGTGCCAGTAGCCGGTATAGCGGGAGGGGAGATACGCAGTATTTT
few	TRBV18	TRBJ2-1	.	CASSPRTSDYNEQFF	TGTGCCAGCTCACCACGGACAAGCGATTACAATGAGCAGTTCTTC
.	TRBV5-1	TRBJ1-6	.	CASSLELSSPLHF	TGCGCCAGCAGCTTGGAGCTTTCTTCACCCCTCCACTTT
.	TRBV29-1	TRBJ1-2	.	CSVGTRANYGYTF	TGCAGCGTTGGAACAAGAGCTAACTATGGCTACACCTTC
.	TRBV19	TRBJ1-1	.	CASDRGRRNTEAFF	TGTGCCAGTGATCGGGGAAGGCGGAACACTGAAGCTTTCTTT
.	TRBV11-3	TRBJ2-7	.	CASSLGAEYEQYF	TGTGCCAGCAGCTTAGGGGCCGAGTACGAGCAGTACTTC
few	TRBV6-5	TRBJ2-7	.	CASSYKRDYEQYF	TGTGCCAGCAGTTACAAGAGGGACTACGAGCAGTACTTC
.	TRBV9	TRBJ1-2	.	CASSVVPGVGNYGYTF	TGTGCCAGCAGCGTAGTCCCCGGGGTAGGGAACTATGGCTACACCTTC
.	TRBV7-2	TRBJ2-5	.	CASSRARGETQYF	TGTGCCAGCAGCCGGGCGAGGGGCGAGACCCAGTACTTC
.	TRBV11-3	TRBJ1-1	.	CASSSHLNTEAFF	TGTGCCAGCAGCTCCCATCTGAACACTGAAGCTTTCTTT
.	TRBV5-6	TRBJ1-1	.	CASTSTKGGNLNTEAFF	TGTGCCAGCACCTCTACGAAGGGCGGGAATCTCAACACTGAAGCTTTCTTT
few	TRBV7-2	TRBJ2-5	.	CASSLAPPDGRETQYF	TGTGCCAGCAGCTTAGCGCCACCGGACGGTAGGGAGACCCAGTACTTC
.	TRBV14	TRBJ2-2	TRBD1	CASSKTRGTGELFF	TGTGCCAGCAGTAAAACCAGGGGGACCGGGGAGCTGTTTTTT
.	TRBV7-2	TRBJ2-3	.	CASSLDGLRRITSTDTQYF	TGTGCCAGCAGCTTAGATGGATTGCGGAGAATCACTAGCACAGATACGCAGTATTTT
.	TRBV19	TRBJ1-5	.	CASSFRAAPRDTYSNQPQHF	TGTGCCAGTAGTTTCCGAGCCGCTCCCCGGGACACGTATAGCAATCAGCCCCAGCATTTT
.	TRBV4-1	TRBJ2-2	.	CASSWSGELFF	TGCGCCAGCTCCTGGTCGGGGGAGCTGTTTTTT
.	TRBV19	TRBJ2-1	TRBD2	CASSPASGSSYNEQFF	TGTGCCAGTAGTCCTGCTAGCGGGAGTTCCTACAATGAGCAGTTCTTC
.	TRBV18	TRBJ2-1	.	CASSPPGDSGLGNEQFF	TGTGCCAGCTCCCCGCCGGGCGACTCCGGATTAGGGAATGAGCAGTTCTTC
once	TRBV5-5	TRBJ2-7	TRBD1	CASSLGQGPYEQYF	TGTGCCAGCAGCTTAGGACAGGGCCCCTACGAGCAGTACTTC